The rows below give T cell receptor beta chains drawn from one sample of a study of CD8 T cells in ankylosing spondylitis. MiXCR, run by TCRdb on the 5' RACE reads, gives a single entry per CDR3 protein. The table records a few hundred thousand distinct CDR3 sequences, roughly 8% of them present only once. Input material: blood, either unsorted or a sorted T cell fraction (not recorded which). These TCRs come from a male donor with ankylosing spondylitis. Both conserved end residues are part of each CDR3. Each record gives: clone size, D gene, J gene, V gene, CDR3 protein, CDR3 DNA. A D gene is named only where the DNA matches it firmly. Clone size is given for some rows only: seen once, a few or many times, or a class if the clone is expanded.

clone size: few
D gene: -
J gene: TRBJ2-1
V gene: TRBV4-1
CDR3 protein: CASSHPPGDYNEQFF
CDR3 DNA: TGCGCCAGCAGCCATCCCCCGGGGGACTACAATGAGCAGTTCTTC

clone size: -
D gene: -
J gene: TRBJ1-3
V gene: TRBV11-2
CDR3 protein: CASSVGRGRNTIYF
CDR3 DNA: TGTGCCAGCAGCGTGGGGAGAGGGAGAAACACCATATATTTT

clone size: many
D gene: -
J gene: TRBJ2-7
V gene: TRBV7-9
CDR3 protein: CASSVGYSYEQYF
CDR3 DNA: TGTGCCAGCAGCGTTGGATACTCCTACGAGCAGTACTTC

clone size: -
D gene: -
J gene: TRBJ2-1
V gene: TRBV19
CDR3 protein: CASSIGEQSYNEQFF
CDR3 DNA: TGTGCCAGTAGTATAGGGGAACAGTCCTACAATGAGCAGTTCTTC

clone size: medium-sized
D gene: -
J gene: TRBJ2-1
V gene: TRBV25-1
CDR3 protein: CASSEGGHEQFF
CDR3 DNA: TGTGCCAGCAGTGAAGGGGGTCACGAGCAGTTCTTC

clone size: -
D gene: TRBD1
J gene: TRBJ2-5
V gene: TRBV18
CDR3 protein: CASSPDRNGFGYF
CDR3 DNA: TGTGCCAGCTCGCCGGACAGGAACGGTTTTGGGTACTTC

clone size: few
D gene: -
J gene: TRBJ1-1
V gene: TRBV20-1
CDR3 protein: CSAPRGTTEAFF
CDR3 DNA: TGCAGTGCCCCCAGGGGTACCACTGAAGCTTTCTTT

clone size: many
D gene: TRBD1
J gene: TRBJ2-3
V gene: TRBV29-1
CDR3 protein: CSVGTGGPDTQYF
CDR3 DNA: TGCAGCGTGGGAACAGGGGGTCCAGATACGCAGTATTTT

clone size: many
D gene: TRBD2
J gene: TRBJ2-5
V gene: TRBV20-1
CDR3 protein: CSAKFPGLQETQYF
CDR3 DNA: TGCAGTGCCAAATTTCCGGGACTACAAGAGACCCAGTACTTC

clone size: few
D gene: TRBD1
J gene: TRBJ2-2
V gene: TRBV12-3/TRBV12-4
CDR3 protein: CASTQMGQGPTGELFF
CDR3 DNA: TGTGCCAGCACCCAAATGGGACAGGGTCCCACCGGGGAGCTGTTTTTT

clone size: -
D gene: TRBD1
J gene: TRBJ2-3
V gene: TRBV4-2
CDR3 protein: CASSRPGQETDTQYF
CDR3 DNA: TGTGCCAGCAGCCGACCGGGACAGGAGACAGATACGCAGTATTTT

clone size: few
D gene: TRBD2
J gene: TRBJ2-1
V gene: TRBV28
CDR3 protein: CASSARTGLAGAYNEQFF
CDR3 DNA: TGTGCCAGCAGCGCCCGAACGGGACTAGCGGGAGCCTACAATGAGCAGTTCTTC

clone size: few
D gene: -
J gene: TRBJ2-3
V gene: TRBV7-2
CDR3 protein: CASSEAVSTDTQYF
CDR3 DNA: TGTGCCAGCAGCGAAGCGGTTAGCACAGATACGCAGTATTTT

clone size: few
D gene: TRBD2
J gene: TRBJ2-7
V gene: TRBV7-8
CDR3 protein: CASSPGGRVYEQYF
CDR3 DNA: TGTGCCAGCAGCCCCGGGGGGAGAGTCTACGAGCAGTACTTC

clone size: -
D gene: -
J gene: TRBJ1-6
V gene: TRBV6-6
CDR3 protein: CASQDNSPLHF
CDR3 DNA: TGTGCCAGTCAGGATAATTCACCCCTCCACTTT

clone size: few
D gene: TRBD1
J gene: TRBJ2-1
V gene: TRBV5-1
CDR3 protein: CASSLWDRALGEQFF
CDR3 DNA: TGCGCCAGCAGCTTGTGGGACAGGGCCCTGGGTGAGCAGTTCTTC

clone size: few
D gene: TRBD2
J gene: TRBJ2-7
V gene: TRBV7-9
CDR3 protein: CASSSPTGGDSYEQYF
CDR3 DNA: TGTGCCAGCAGCTCCCCCACGGGAGGCGATTCCTACGAGCAGTACTTC

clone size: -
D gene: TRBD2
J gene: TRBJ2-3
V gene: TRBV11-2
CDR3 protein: CASSFGAGAPDTQYF
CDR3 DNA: TGTGCCAGCAGCTTCGGTGCGGGAGCCCCAGATACGCAGTATTTT

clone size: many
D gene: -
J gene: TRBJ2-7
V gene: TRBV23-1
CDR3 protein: CASTGTSYEQYF
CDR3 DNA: TGCGCCAGCACCGGGACAAGCTACGAGCAGTACTTC

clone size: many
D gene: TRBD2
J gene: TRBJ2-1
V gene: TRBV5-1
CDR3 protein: CASSLGGLAGVHPYNEQFF
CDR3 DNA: TGCGCCAGCAGCTTGGGGGGGCTAGCGGGAGTTCACCCCTACAATGAGCAGTTCTTC

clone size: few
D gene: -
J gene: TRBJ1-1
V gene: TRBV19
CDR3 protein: CATRGAANTEAFF
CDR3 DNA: TGTGCCACCCGGGGCGCGGCGAACACTGAAGCTTTCTTT

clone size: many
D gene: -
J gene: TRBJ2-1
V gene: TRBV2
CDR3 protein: CASSESVLLSSYNEQFF
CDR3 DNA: TGTGCCAGCAGTGAATCGGTCCTTTTGAGCTCCTACAATGAGCAGTTCTTC

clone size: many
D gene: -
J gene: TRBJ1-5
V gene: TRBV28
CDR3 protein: CASTPWGGKSQPQHF
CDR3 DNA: TGTGCCAGCACCCCATGGGGCGGCAAGTCCCAGCCCCAGCATTTT

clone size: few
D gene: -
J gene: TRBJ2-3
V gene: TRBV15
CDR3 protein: CATSTNGIPDIPSTDTQYF
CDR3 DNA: TGTGCCACCAGCACCAACGGAATTCCAGACATCCCTAGCACAGATACGCAGTATTTT

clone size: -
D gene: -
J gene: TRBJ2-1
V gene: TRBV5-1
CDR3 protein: CASSLDSNAFNEQFF
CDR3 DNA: TGCGCCAGCAGCTTGGACAGTAATGCATTCAACGAGCAGTTCTTC

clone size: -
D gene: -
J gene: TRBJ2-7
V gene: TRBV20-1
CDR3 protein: CSARWPSSHEQYF
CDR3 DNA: TGCAGTGCTAGATGGCCGAGCTCCCACGAGCAGTACTTC

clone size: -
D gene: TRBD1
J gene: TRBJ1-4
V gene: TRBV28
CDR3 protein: CASRKKVVFGTGVNEKLFF
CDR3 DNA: TGTGCCAGCAGAAAAAAAGTCGTCTTCGGGACAGGAGTAAACGAAAAACTGTTTTTT

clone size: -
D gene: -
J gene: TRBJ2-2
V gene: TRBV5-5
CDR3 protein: CASSFDRAGTGELFF
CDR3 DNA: TGTGCCAGCAGCTTTGACAGGGCGGGGACCGGGGAGCTGTTTTTT

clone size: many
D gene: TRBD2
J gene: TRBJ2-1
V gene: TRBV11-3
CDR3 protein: CASSPRTSGINEQFF
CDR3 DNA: TGTGCCAGCAGCCCCCGGACTAGCGGAATTAATGAGCAGTTCTTC

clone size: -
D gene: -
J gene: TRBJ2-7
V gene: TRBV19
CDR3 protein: CASSPRWGEQYF
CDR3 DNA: TGTGCCAGTAGCCCTCGATGGGGGGAGCAGTACTTC